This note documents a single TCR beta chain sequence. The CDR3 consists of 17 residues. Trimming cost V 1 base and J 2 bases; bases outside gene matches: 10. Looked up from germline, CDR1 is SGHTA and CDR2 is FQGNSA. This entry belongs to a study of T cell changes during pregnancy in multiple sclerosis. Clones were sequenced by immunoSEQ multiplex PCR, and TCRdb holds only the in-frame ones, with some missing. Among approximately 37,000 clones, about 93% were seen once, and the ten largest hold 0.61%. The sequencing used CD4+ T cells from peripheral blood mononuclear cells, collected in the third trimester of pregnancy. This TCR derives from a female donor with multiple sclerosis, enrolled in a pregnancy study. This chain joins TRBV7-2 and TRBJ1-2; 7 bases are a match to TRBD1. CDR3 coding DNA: TGTGCCAGCAGCTTAGGAGCGACAGGGAAGGTAAACTATGGCTACACCTTC. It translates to CASSLGATGKVNYGYTF.